The clone carrying this T cell receptor beta chain was counted a few times. As yet, its antigen is unknown. This sample is drawn from a study of T cells in Graves' hyperthyroidism and ophthalmopathy. The CDR3 regions of TCR beta were amplified from RNA transcripts. HTBI primers drove first-round RT-PCR of the TCR CDR3. TCRdb re-called the multiplex PCR reads with MiXCR, one entry per CDR3 protein. Here the sample spans about 590,000 distinct CDR3 sequences, around a sixth being singletons. The source of the PBMCs was over 8.5 ml of fresh peripheral blood. The study's findings and limits: For ophthalmopathy, model prediction preceded onset by a median 6.5 months.

This TCR derives from a woman under 40 with Graves' hyperthyroidism. The sample was blood.

Here the CDR3 reads CASSHTDTWGEKLFF. The CDR3 DNA sequence: TGTGCCAGCAGTCATACAGACACCTGGGGTGAAAAACTGTTTTTT. This chain uses TRBV12-3 or TRBV12-4 with TRBJ1-4; D is uncertain. Between the trimmed V and J ends, which lost 5 bases and 7 bases, there was a span of 17 bases. The CDR3 extends over 15 amino acids.